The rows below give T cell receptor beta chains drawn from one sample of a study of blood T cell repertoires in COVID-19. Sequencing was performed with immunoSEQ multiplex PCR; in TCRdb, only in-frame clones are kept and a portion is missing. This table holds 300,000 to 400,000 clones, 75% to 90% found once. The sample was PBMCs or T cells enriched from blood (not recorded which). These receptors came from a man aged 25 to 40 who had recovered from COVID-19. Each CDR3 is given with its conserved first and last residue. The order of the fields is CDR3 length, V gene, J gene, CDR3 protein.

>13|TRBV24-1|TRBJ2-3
CATSLRSTDTQYF
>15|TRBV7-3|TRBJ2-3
CASSDSGYPTDTQYF
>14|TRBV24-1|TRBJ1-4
CATSETGSNEKLFF
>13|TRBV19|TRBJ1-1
CASVRGVDTEAFF
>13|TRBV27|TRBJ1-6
CASSLTEDSPLHF
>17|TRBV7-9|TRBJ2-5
CASSLGSLPSSVETQYF
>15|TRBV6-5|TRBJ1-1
CASSYSWGGNTEAFF
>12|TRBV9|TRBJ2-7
CASSPGGDEQYF
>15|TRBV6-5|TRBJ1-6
CASTLTTGYQSPLHF
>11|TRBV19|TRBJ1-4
CASSLRTFLYF
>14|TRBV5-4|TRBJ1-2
CASSFGQESYGYTF
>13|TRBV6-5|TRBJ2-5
CASSLGVEETQYF
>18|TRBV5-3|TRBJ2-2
CARSLGRSGSSDTGELFF
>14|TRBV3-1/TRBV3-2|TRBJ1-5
CASSPDTSNQPQHF
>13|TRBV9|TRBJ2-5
CASSQYSQETQYF
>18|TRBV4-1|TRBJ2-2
CASSQVPTGDANTGELFF
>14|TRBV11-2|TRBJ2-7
CASSFGGGDYEQYF
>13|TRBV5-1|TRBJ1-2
CASKRDDNYGYTF
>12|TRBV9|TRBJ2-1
CASSVDLAEQFF
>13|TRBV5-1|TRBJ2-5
CASNGGARETQYF
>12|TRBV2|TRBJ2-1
CASSDRVNEQFF
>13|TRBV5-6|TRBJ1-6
CASSVQVNSPLHF
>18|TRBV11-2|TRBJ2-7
CASSLRSRSGTSGYEQYF
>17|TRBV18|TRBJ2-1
CASSPRGTGGERTEQFF
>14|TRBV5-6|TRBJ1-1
CASSSTGGSTEAFF
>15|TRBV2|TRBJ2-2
CASRSLAGGTGELFF
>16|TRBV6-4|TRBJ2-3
CASSAQLAGSTDTQYF
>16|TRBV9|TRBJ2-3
CASSVGGTRTLSTQYF
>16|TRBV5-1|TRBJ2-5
CASSPNVAGGQETQYF
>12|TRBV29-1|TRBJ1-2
CSVDEGAYGYTF
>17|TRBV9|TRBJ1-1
CASSVDGQVVSDQQAFF
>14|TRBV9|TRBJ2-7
CASSRTGSSYEQYF
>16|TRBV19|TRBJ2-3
CASSDTGQGFSDTQYF
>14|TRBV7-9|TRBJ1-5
CASSLATGNQPQHF
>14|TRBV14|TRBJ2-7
CASSLLQGFYEQYF
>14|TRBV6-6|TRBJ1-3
CASSSGEPGNTIYF
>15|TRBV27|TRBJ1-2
CASISPGGDNYGYTF
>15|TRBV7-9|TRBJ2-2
CASRYGLPNTGELFF
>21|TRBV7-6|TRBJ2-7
CASSLVSLPGEGQGAFYEQYF
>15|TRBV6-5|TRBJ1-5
CASSPGILGNQPQHF
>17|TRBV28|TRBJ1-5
CASSLAPGQGSNQPQHF